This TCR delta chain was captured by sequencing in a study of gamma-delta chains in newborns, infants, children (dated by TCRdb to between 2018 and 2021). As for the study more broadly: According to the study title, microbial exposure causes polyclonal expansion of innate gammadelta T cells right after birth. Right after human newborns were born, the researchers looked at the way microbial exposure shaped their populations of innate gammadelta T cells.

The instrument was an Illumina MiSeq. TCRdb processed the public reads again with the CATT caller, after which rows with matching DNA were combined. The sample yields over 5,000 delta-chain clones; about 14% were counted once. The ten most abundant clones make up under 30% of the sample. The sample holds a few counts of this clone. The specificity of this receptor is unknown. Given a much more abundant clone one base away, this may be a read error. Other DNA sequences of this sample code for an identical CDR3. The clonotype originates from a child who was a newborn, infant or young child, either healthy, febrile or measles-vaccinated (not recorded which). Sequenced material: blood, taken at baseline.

This receptor carries the CDR3 CAFTPTIGGYFGAYTDKLIF. The nucleotides read TGTGCCTTTACACCTACCATTGGGGGGTACTTCGGGGCGTACACCGATAAACTCATCTTT. The chain joins TRDV3 to TRDJ1; the D region possibly corresponds to TRDD3 (6 bases align). CDR3 length: 20 amino acids, cysteine to phenylalanine. Here the CDR3 DNA is all that survives: 60 bases in frame from base 1. The germline V gene (reference sequence) specifies TVYSNPD as CDR1 and GDNSRS as CDR2. The germline ends are 30 bases apart after V is trimmed by 1 base and J by 0 bases.